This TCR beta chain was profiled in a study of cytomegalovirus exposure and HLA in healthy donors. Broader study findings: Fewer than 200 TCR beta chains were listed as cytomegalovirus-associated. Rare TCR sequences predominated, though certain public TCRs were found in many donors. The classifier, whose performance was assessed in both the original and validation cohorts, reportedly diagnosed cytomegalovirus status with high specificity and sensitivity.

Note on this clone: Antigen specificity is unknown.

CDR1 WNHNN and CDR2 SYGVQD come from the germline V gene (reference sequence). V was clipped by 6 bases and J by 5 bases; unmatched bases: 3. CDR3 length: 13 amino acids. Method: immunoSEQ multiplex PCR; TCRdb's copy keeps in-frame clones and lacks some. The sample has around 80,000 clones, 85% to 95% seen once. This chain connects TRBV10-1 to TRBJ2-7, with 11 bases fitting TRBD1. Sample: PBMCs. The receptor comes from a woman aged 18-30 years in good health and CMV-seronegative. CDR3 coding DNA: TGCGCCAGCAGCCGGACAGGGGGCGACGAGCAGTACTTC. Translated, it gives CASSRTGGDEQYF.